The 25 T cell receptor beta chains in this list originate from one sample, sequenced in a study of blood T cell repertoires in COVID-19. Assay used: immunoSEQ multiplex PCR; TCRdb lists only in-frame clones, some missing. The table has fewer than 350,000 clones, approximately 89% seen once. Sequenced sample: peripheral blood. The origin of the receptors is an older woman with COVID-19, enrolled during active disease.

This sequence joins TRBV5-1 and TRBJ2-5; D is possibly TRBD2 (6 bases). Trimming shortened V by 4 bases and J by 1 base, and 14 bases separated the two germline ends. This CDR3 region has 15 residues. Germline CDR1 is SGHRS and CDR2 is YFSETQ. The CDR3 loop reads CASSHGSPAQETQYF. CDR3 sequence (DNA): TGCGCCAGCAGCCACGGGAGCCCGGCCCAAGAGACCCAGTACTTC.

The CDR3 bases are TGTGCCAGCAGCCAAGTTGCAACAGGGCCGTCCTTAGAGCAGTACTTC. It encodes CASSQVATGPSLEQYF. The chain joins TRBV3-1 (or the pseudogene TRBV3-2) to TRBJ2-7, with D perhaps matching TRBD1 (6 bases). Trimming left V 1 base short and J 7 bases short, with 20 bases between. Germline V CDR1 and CDR2: LGHDT, YNNKEL (reference sequence). The length of the CDR3 is 16 residues.

This clone came up once. Other DNA sequences in this specimen translate into the identical CDR3. CDR3 loop: CASSLQGETDTQYF. CDR3 nucleotide sequence: TGCGCCAGCAGCTTGCAGGGGGAAACAGATACGCAGTATTTT. V and J are TRBV5-1 and TRBJ2-3; 7 bases agree with TRBD1. With 1 base clipped from V and 3 bases from J, the junction kept 2 bases outside the gene matches. The CDR3 extends over 14 amino acids. The V gene's germline CDR1 is SGHRS and CDR2 YFSETQ.

This chain connects TRBV19 to TRBJ1-6; the D is unclear. Germline lookup yields CDR1 LNHDA and CDR2 SQIVND (reference sequence). The V end was cut by 6 bases, the J end by 8 bases, with 11 bases between. The length of the CDR3 is 13 residues. The CDR3 DNA follows: TGTGCCAGTAGCAGTTTCTTTGATTCACCCCTCCACTTT. Translated, it gives CASSSFFDSPLHF.

The chain employs TRBV28 and TRBJ2-7; a possible D gene is TRBD2 (5 bases). Germline CDR1 and CDR2: MDHEN and SYDVKM. CDR3 length: 13 amino acids. Trimming removed 5 bases at V and 3 bases at J, with 11 bases between. CDR3 protein: CASSPTTYYEQYF. As DNA, the CDR3 is TGTGCCAGCAGTCCGACTACCTACTACGAGCAGTACTTC.

A note on this clone: The identical CDR3 is also encoded by other nucleotide sequences in the sample. The chain carries TRBV7-2 and TRBJ2-6; 7 bases are a match to TRBD2. CDR1 and CDR2 (germline): SGHTA, FQGNSA. The CDR3 covers 15 residues. With V trimmed by 1 base and J by 3 bases, 0 bases remained unmatched. CDR3 amino acids: CASSLGGSGANVLTF. The CDR3 nucleotides are TGTGCCAGCAGCTTAGGCGGGAGTGGGGCCAACGTCCTGACTTTC.

The CDR3 loop is CASSPPGPQTGNTIYF. The CDR3 coding sequence is TGTGCCAGCTCACCACCGGGGCCGCAGACTGGAAACACCATATATTTT. This chain uses TRBV18 with TRBJ1-3; TRBD1 might be the D (5 bases). The CDR3 contains 16 residues. From germline, CDR1 is KGHSH and CDR2 LQKENI. With 0 bases removed from V and 2 bases from J, the gap between germline ends came to 11 bases.

The chain recombines TRBV19 with TRBJ1-1; 7 bases align to TRBD1. V was clipped by 6 bases and J by 4 bases; unmatched bases: 8. The V gene's germline CDR1 is LNHDA and CDR2 SQIVND (reference sequence). The CDR3 is 14 amino acids. CDR3 coding DNA: TGTGCCAGTAGGAATCAGGGGGTCGCCACTGAAGCTTTCTTT. This gives the protein CASRNQGVATEAFF.

The chain links TRBV6-6 to TRBJ2-3; D perhaps matches TRBD2 (7 bases). Germline V CDR1 and CDR2: MNHNY, SVGAGI (reference sequence). The V gene lost 1 base and the J gene lost 6 bases, with 14 bases spanning the gap. The CDR3 spans 15 residues. This CDR3 reads CASSYYAGAGDTQYF. Here the CDR3 DNA reads TGTGCCAGCAGTTACTATGCGGGGGCCGGGGATACGCAGTATTTT.

This rearrangement joins TRBV27 to TRBJ2-1; 8 nucleotides line up with TRBD2. CDR3 length: 15 residues. With 5 bases clipped from V and 4 bases from J, the junction kept 7 bases outside the gene matches. Germline CDR1 MNHEY, CDR2 SMNVEV (reference sequence). CDR3 loop: CASSGDSGAYNEQFF. CDR3 DNA sequence: TGTGCCAGCAGTGGGGATAGCGGGGCATACAATGAGCAGTTCTTC.

The gene calls are TRBV5-1 and TRBJ2-3; 8 nucleotides match TRBD2. The germline gives CDR1 SGHRS, CDR2 YFSETQ. This CDR3 has 14 amino acids. Germline trimming cut 3 bases from V and 4 bases from J; bases unmatched to any gene: 4. In nucleotides, the CDR3 is TGCGCCAGCAGCTCGGGGGGGGCTCCAGATACGCAGTATTTT. It encodes CASSSGGAPDTQYF.

The J gene is TRBJ2-1, the V gene TRBV5-4; 7 nucleotides align to TRBD1. From germline, CDR1 is SGHNT and CDR2 YYREEE (reference sequence). The J segment lost 2 bases and the V segment lost 0 bases, leaving 2 bases of the junction unmatched. The CDR3 loop spans 15 amino acids. CDR3 region: CASSLGQGTYNEQFF. CDR3 coding DNA: TGTGCCAGCAGCTTGGGACAGGGAACCTACAATGAGCAGTTCTTC.

This chain uses TRBV7-9 with TRBJ2-2; no reliable D call. The CDR3 is 16 amino acids. Trimming removed 3 bases at V and 0 bases at J, with 11 bases between. Per the germline V gene, CDR1 is SEHNR and CDR2 is FQNEAQ (reference sequence). CDR3 nucleotides: TGTGCCAGCAGCTTTTTACCCTCTACGAACACCGGGGAGCTGTTTTTT. Amino acids: CASSFLPSTNTGELFF.

The CDR3 region is CASSEHSGGGPQETQYF. CDR3 in DNA: TGTGCCAGCAGCGAGCACAGCGGGGGGGGTCCCCAAGAGACCCAGTACTTC. J is TRBJ2-5 and V is TRBV7-2; 10 bases map to TRBD2. Germline V gives CDR1 SGHTA, CDR2 FQGNSA. The CDR3 is 17 residues long. V shed 5 bases, J shed 1 base, and the junction held 10 bases outside the gene matches.

This clone showed up just a few times. The rearrangement links TRBV6-4 to TRBJ1-2; 7 bases are shared with TRBD1. In germline, CDR1 is MRHNA, CDR2 SNTAGT. V dropped 6 bases and J dropped 6; count of bases not matched to a gene: 7. The CDR3 extends over 13 amino acids. This CDR3 is CASRGGTVDGYTF. CDR3 nucleotides: TGTGCCAGCAGAGGAGGGACAGTGGATGGCTACACCTTC.

The chain links TRBV7-3 to TRBJ1-2; 9 bases are a match to TRBD1. With V trimmed by 4 bases and J by 3 bases, 6 bases remained unmatched. Germline CDR1 SGHTA, CDR2 FQGTGA. The CDR3 extends over 15 amino acids. The CDR3 DNA sequence: TGTGCCAGCAGCTCTACAGGGGGCTCAGACTATGGCTACACCTTC. Translation: CASSSTGGSDYGYTF.

V and J are TRBV18 and TRBJ2-1; possibly TRBD1 for D (5 bases). CDR1 is KGHSH and CDR2 is LQKENI in the germline V gene. Trimming took off 3 bases at V and 4 bases at J, with 13 bases between the two ends. This CDR3 region has 15 residues. CDR3 region: CASSPQGYRYNEQFF. Written as DNA, the CDR3 is TGTGCCAGCTCACCTCAGGGATATCGATACAATGAGCAGTTCTTC.

V usage is TRBV9 and J usage is TRBJ1-1; a possible D gene is TRBD1 (6 bases). The CDR3 is 15 residues long. Germline assignment: CDR1 SGDLS and CDR2 YYNGEE. Trimming took off 0 bases at V and 0 bases at J, with 9 bases between the two ends. The DNA of the CDR3 is TGTGCCAGCAGCGTAGAGGACAGCATGAACACTGAAGCTTTCTTT. Translating it yields CASSVEDSMNTEAFF.

This chain joins TRBV6-4 and TRBJ1-4, with unresolved D. With 0 bases removed from V and 16 bases from J, the gap between germline ends came to 15 bases. CDR3 length: 13 residues. CDR1 is MRHNA and CDR2 is SNTAGT in the germline V gene. CDR3 in DNA: TGTGCCAGCAGTGACTCGGGTCCTGAACTAAGGTTTTTT. Its protein is CASSDSGPELRFF.

The chain carries TRBV6-1 and TRBJ1-5; 7 bases are shared with TRBD1. This CDR3 contains 14 residues. Per the germline V gene, CDR1 is MNHNS and CDR2 is SASEGT. J was trimmed by 9 bases and V by 0 bases; bases with no gene match: 5. The CDR3 nucleotides read TGTGCCAGCAGTGAAGCACAGGGGCAGGGGCCCCAGCATTTT. Protein sequence: CASSEAQGQGPQHF.

This clone occurred once. The chain links TRBV18 to TRBJ1-5; D might be TRBD1 (5 bases). V gave up 3 bases and J gave up 4 bases, with 10 bases separating them. Per germline, CDR1 KGHSH and CDR2 LQKENI. The CDR3 totals 14 residues. The CDR3 region is CASSPDGGNQPQHF. The CDR3 nucleotides are TGTGCCAGCTCACCTGATGGGGGGAATCAGCCCCAGCATTTT.

The J gene is TRBJ1-1, the V gene TRBV7-2; D may be TRBD1 (5 bases). V was clipped by 1 base and J by 7 bases, with 10 bases between them. The CDR3 sequence is 13 residues long. Looked up from germline, CDR1 is SGHTA and CDR2 is FQGNSA. The CDR3, as DNA: TGTGCCAGCAGCTTAGTTAGGCAGGGTGAAGCTTTCTTT. This encodes CASSLVRQGEAFF.

The chain carries TRBV3-1 (or the pseudogene TRBV3-2) and TRBJ2-7, with TRBD2 identical over 12 bases. The V gene end was trimmed by 3 bases and the J gene end by 1 base; junction bases not matched to a gene: 7. Germline CDR1 is LGHDT and CDR2 is YNNKEL (reference sequence). CDR3 length equals 17 residues. This CDR3 reads CASSHSLAGGQSYEQYF. In DNA form, the CDR3 reads TGTGCCAGCAGCCATTCGCTAGCGGGGGGGCAGTCCTACGAGCAGTACTTC.

This chain connects TRBV29-1 to TRBJ2-1; 13 bases are a match to TRBD2. Germline CDR1 SQVTM, CDR2 ANQGSEA. Trimming removed 6 bases from V and 2 bases from J; junction bases left unmatched: 13. CDR3 length: 18 amino acids. The CDR3 DNA follows: TGCAGCGTGACCCGCACTCCCGGACTAGCGGGGGCCTACAATGAGCAGTTCTTC. It specifies CSVTRTPGLAGAYNEQFF.

The chain recombines TRBV7-2 with TRBJ2-1, with D possibly matching TRBD2 (5 bases). This CDR3 is built from 16 residues. Germline-derived CDR1 and CDR2 are SGHTA and FQGNSA. V lost 0 bases to trimming and J lost 2 bases, with 11 bases between them. This chain's CDR3 is CASSLATGGPYNEQFF. The DNA of the CDR3 is TGTGCCAGCAGCTTAGCTACTGGCGGGCCCTACAATGAGCAGTTCTTC.